The rows below give T cell receptor beta chains drawn from one sample of a study of Graves' ophthalmopathy and Graves' hyperthyroidism. One entry per CDR3 protein, called by TCRdb with MiXCR from the multiplex PCR reads. The sample lists over a million distinct CDR3 sequences, roughly 35% occurring once. Sequenced material: peripheral blood or thyroid tissue (not recorded which). Receptors were obtained from an adult man with Graves' hyperthyroidism. CDR3s include the opening cysteine and the closing phenylalanine or tryptophan. A D gene is named only where the DNA matches it firmly. Clone size is stated in some rows and not others, as once, few, many or a class when expanded.

cdr3_aa cdr3_nt d_call j_call clone_size v_call
CASSLDQGAGYEQYF TGTGCCAGCAGCTTAGATCAGGGGGCAGGATACGAGCAGTACTTC TRBD1 TRBJ2-7 few TRBV7-9
CASEVSGGSYEQYF TGTGCCAGCGAGGTCTCCGGCGGTTCCTACGAGCAGTACTTC . TRBJ2-7 . TRBV6-6
CASKRETGEAFF TGTGCCAGCAAAAGGGAGACAGGGGAAGCTTTCTTT TRBD1 TRBJ1-1 . TRBV12-3/TRBV12-4
CASSQKGNEALF TGTGCCAGCAGCCAAAAAGGGAATGAAGCTCTCTTT . TRBJ1-1 . TRBV7-2
CATSRLRGTGANVLTF TGTGCCACCAGCAGACTTAGGGGGACTGGGGCCAACGTCCTGACTTTC . TRBJ2-6 many TRBV15
CASSFVEEAFF TGTGCCAGCAGTTTTGTCGAGGAAGCTTTCTTT . TRBJ1-1 many TRBV12-3/TRBV12-4
CASTGGLGTNPYEQYF TGTGCCAGCACCGGGGGTTTAGGGACCAATCCCTACGAGCAGTACTTC . TRBJ2-7 . TRBV25-1
CASSAGLPEQEAQYF TGTGCCAGCAGCGCAGGACTACCGGAACAAGAGGCCCAGTACTTC . TRBJ2-5 . TRBV9
CATREGKRTDTQYF TGTGCCACCCGAGAGGGGAAGAGGACAGATACGCAGTATTTT . TRBJ2-3 . TRBV24-1
CATSTGQNYGYTF TGTGCCACTTCCACCGGACAGAACTATGGCTACACCTTC . TRBJ1-2 many TRBV10-3
CASRVGGLGAFF TGTGCCAGCAGGGTAGGGGGGCTGGGAGCTTTCTTT . TRBJ1-1 once TRBV7-9
CASSGSGNSAGNTIYF TGTGCCAGCAGCGGTTCAGGGAATTCTGCTGGAAACACCATATATTTT . TRBJ1-3 . TRBV7-9
CASSYQGTLAVYTEAFF TGTGCCAGCAGTTACCAAGGGACCCTGGCGGTTTACACTGAAGCTTTCTTT . TRBJ1-1 few TRBV10-3
CASSSPTALNTEAFF TGTGCCAGCAGCTCCCCCACAGCTTTGAACACTGAAGCTTTCTTT . TRBJ1-1 . TRBV13
CASSSPLEEQYF TGTGCCAGCAGTTCTCCCCTCGAGGAGCAGTACTTC . TRBJ2-7 few TRBV12-3/TRBV12-4
CASSARDLASLHPYEQYF TGTGCCAGCAGTGCTAGAGATCTGGCTTCGCTCCATCCTTACGAGCAGTACTTC . TRBJ2-7 . TRBV25-1
CASSYQGPRTDTQYF TGCGCCAGCAGCTATCAAGGGCCTCGCACAGATACGCAGTATTTT . TRBJ2-3 . TRBV5-1
CAITRGESYEQYF TGTGCCATCACTCGGGGTGAGTCCTACGAGCAGTACTTC . TRBJ2-7 . TRBV10-3
CASSANSLHIFPLHF TGTGCCAGCAGTGCCAACAGCCTCCACATTTTCCCCCTCCACTTT . TRBJ1-6 many TRBV2